One sample yielded the 4 T cell receptor beta chains listed below, sequenced in a study of blood T cell repertoires in COVID-19. Only in-frame clones appear in the TCRdb table, and some are missing; sequencing was by immunoSEQ multiplex PCR. The repertoire consists of around 200,000 clones, with around 91% occurring once and the leading ten covering roughly 0.77%. The material sequenced was PBMCs or T cells enriched from blood (not recorded which). These receptors all come from a woman under 30 who had recovered from COVID-19.

J is TRBJ2-6 and V is TRBV27; 7 positions match TRBD1. Germline CDR1 is MNHEY and CDR2 is SMNVEV (reference sequence). The CDR3 is made up of 16 amino acids. The ends lost 8 bases at V and 3 bases at J; junction bases unmatched: 10. CDR3 bases: TGTGCCAGCTACGGCAGGGGGATGTATGGGGCCAACGTCCTGACTTTC. Its translation is CASYGRGMYGANVLTF.

The chain uses TRBV4-1 and TRBJ2-1; D remains ambiguous. Trimming took off 1 base at V and 8 bases at J, with 3 bases between the two ends. Germline values: CDR1 MGHRA, CDR2 YSYEKL. The length of the CDR3 is 11 residues. This chain's CDR3 is CASSQGDEQFF. The DNA of the CDR3 is TGCGCCAGCAGCCAAGGCGATGAGCAGTTCTTC.

This sequence joins TRBV7-8 and TRBJ1-2; 7 bases line up with TRBD1. V lost 4 bases to trimming and J lost 6 bases; unmatched junction nucleotides: 14. Per germline, CDR1 SGHVS and CDR2 FQNEAQ. There are 16 residues in the CDR3. The CDR3 DNA reads as TGTGCCAGCAGCTCCGGGCCTACAGGGGTGGTGCATGGCTACACCTTC. Amino acid sequence: CASSSGPTGVVHGYTF.

CDR3 protein: CASSEATSGSQETQYF. The CDR3 bases are TGTGCCAGCAGTGAAGCAACTAGCGGGAGTCAAGAGACCCAGTACTTC. The rearrangement joins TRBV2 to TRBJ2-5; 11 nucleotides agree with TRBD2. V lost 0 bases to trimming and J lost 2 bases; unmatched junction nucleotides: 2. The germline CDR1 and CDR2 sequences are SNHLY and FYNNEI. This CDR3 comprises 16 residues.